The clone carrying this T cell receptor (beta chain) appeared a few times. Antigen specificity is unknown. The data stem from a study of early T cells in non-severe SARS-CoV-2 infection. Study-level information: Sequencing targeted bulk RNA from unsorted whole blood, leaving chains unpaired. General study findings and limits: Anti-spike CD8 responses were favored by VDJdb matching, which missed private and CD4 specificities.

Attachment of unique molecular identifiers to individual cDNA molecules was performed. TCRdb analysed the 5' RACE reads with MiXCR anew, one entry per CDR3 protein. Altogether roughly 47,000 distinct CDR3 sequences are present, roughly 6% being singletons, with the ten largest covering roughly 2.8%. Germline V gene sequence: CDR1 LGHNA, CDR2 YSLEER. This CDR3 spans 17 amino acids. V shed 2 bases and J 4 bases; nucleotides not matched to a gene: 3. The sequence derives from an adult who was a healthcare worker with PCR-confirmed SARS-CoV-2 infection or an uninfected control (not recorded which). Material: whole blood, obtained at baseline. This chain uses TRBV4-3 with TRBJ2-6; TRBD2 agrees at 12 bases. The CDR3 reads CASSQSSGGAGANVLTF. CDR3 nucleotide sequence: TGCGCCAGCAGCCAATCTAGCGGGGGGGCCGGGGCCAACGTCCTGACTTTC.